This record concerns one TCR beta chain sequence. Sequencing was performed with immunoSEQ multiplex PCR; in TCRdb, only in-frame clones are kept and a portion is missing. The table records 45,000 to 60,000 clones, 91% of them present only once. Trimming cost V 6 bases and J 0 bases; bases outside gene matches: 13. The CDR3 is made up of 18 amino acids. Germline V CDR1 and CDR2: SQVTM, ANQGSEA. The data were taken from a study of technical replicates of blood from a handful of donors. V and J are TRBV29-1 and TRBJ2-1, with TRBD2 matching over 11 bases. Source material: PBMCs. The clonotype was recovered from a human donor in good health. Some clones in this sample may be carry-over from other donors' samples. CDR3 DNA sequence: TGCAGCGTCGCTAATAGCGGGAGGGCCTTTAGCTCCTACAATGAGCAGTTCTTC. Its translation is CSVANSGRAFSSYNEQFF.